This TCR beta chain is from a study of control samples from healthy donors and cancer patients. The CDR3 extends over 14 amino acids. CDR1 is SGHTA and CDR2 is FQGNSA in the germline V gene. V was clipped by 5 bases and J by 8 bases, with 18 bases between them. The repertoire was sequenced with immunoSEQ multiplex PCR; TCRdb's copy has only in-frame clones and lacks some. In the table there are about 140,000 clones, around 88% of which are singletons. Sequencing input: blood. This rearrangement joins TRBV7-2 to TRBJ1-2, with a tentative D call TRBD1 (5 bases). The origin of this receptor is a man between 18 and 35 years old in good health. Here the CDR3 reads CASSPSGLREGYTF. The DNA of the CDR3 is TGTGCCAGCAGCCCTAGCGGGCTCAGGGAGGGCTACACCTTC.